This T cell receptor (beta chain) was sequenced during a study of OX40 agonist ivuxolimab in advanced cancers. General study findings and limits: At 0.1 to 3.0 mg/kg and by week 6, clonal expansion occurred in CD4+ and CD8+ blood T cells. Expanded clones were, on average, more numerous among CD8+ T cells than CD4+. Still undetermined is the antigen specificity of the expanded peripheral T cells.

The CDR3 length is 14 residues. The germline V and J ends were trimmed by 6 bases and 5 bases, with 17 bases remaining between them. Germline V CDR1 and CDR2: SGDLS, YYNGEE. Some clones are missing from TCRdb's copy, which holds only in-frame ones; the method was immunoSEQ multiplex PCR. The sample contains roughly 87,000 clones, approximately 90% of which appear only once. For this clone: Antigen specificity is unknown.

Patients were ineligible given autoimmune disease history or systemic immunosuppression. The chain uses TRBV9 and TRBJ1-1; unclear D gene. The sample consisted of CD4+ or CD8+ T cells sorted from blood, taken in a trial of the OX40 agonist ivuxolimab. The sequence derives from an adult with an advanced solid tumor such as melanoma, head and neck, liver or kidney cancer. The DNA of the CDR3 is TGTGCCAGCAACGGCGTCCAACTCGAGACTGAAGCTTTCTTT. It specifies CASNGVQLETEAFF. Full variable domain (outside the CDR3, taken from reference TRBV9 and TRBJ1-1): DSGVTQTPKHLITATGQRVTLRCSPRSGDLSVYWYQQSLDQGLQFLIQYYNGEERAKGNILERFSAQQFPDLHSELNLSSLELGDSALYFCASNGVQLETEAFFGQGTRLTVV.